Presented here are 10 T cell receptor beta chains from one specimen sequenced in a study of T cells in Graves' hyperthyroidism and ophthalmopathy. There were TCR beta CDR3 regions amplified from RNA transcripts. Primed by the HTBI set, a first-round RT-PCR was run on the TCR CDR3. TCRdb re-called the multiplex PCR reads with MiXCR, one entry per CDR3 protein. The sample includes 380,000 or so distinct CDR3 sequences, roughly 12% of them seen just once. Sequenced sample: blood. The receptors shown here come from a man aged 25 to 45 with Graves' hyperthyroidism that later progressed to Graves' ophthalmopathy.

This clonotype was detected ten times or more. This chain joins TRBV30 and TRBJ2-5, with D hard to call. The CDR3 has 12 amino acids. Germline-derived CDR1 and CDR2 are GTSNPN and SVGIG (reference sequence). V was clipped by 5 bases and J by 5 bases, with 12 bases between them. This CDR3 is CAWAGLSETQYF. The CDR3 nucleotides are TGTGCCTGGGCCGGGCTCTCTGAGACCCAGTACTTC.

This clonotype has a count of ten or more. The chain joins TRBV2 to TRBJ1-2; 8 bases map to TRBD1. The CDR3 totals 15 residues. The V gene's germline CDR1 is SNHLY and CDR2 FYNNEI. Germline trimming cut 4 bases from V and 2 bases from J; bases unmatched to any gene: 6. This CDR3 is CASSGLQGANYGYTF. In nucleotides, the CDR3 is TGTGCCAGCAGTGGCTTGCAGGGGGCGAACTATGGCTACACCTTC.

At least ten counts were recorded for this clonotype. V is TRBV6-1 and J is TRBJ2-1; 10 positions match TRBD1. With V trimmed by 5 bases and J by 2 bases, 3 bases remained unmatched. Germline assignment: CDR1 MNHNS and CDR2 SASEGT. The CDR3 sequence is 15 residues long. The CDR3 sequence: CASSSDRGPYNEQFF. CDR3 sequence (DNA): TGTGCCAGCAGTTCCGACAGGGGGCCCTACAATGAGCAGTTCTTC.

This clonotype was recorded only once. The chain has TRBV28 and TRBJ1-3, with D tentatively TRBD1 (5 bases). The CDR3 runs 17 residues. Germline V lookup: CDR1 MDHEN, CDR2 SYDVKM. Trimming shortened V by 5 bases and J by 0 bases, and 17 bases separated the two germline ends. The chain's CDR3 is CASSQRTYWDSGNTIYF. The DNA of the CDR3 is TGTGCCAGCAGTCAGAGGACATATTGGGACTCTGGAAACACCATATATTTT.

This clonotype was recorded many times. The V gene is TRBV28, the J gene TRBJ1-5; maybe TRBD1 (6 bases). The CDR3 is 19 residues long. Trimming took off 6 bases at V and 0 bases at J, with 24 bases between the two ends. Germline V gene data show CDR1 as MDHEN and CDR2 as SYDVKM. This chain's CDR3 is CASRINRVGDNYSNQPQHF. The CDR3 DNA sequence: TGTGCCAGCAGAATCAATCGGGTCGGGGACAACTATAGCAATCAGCCCCAGCATTTT.

This clonotype has more than one count but fewer than ten. The V call is TRBV6-1, the J call TRBJ2-3, with 11 bases matching TRBD2. V lost 6 bases and J lost 4; bases outside the gene matches: 6. The CDR3 is 15 amino acids. Germline CDR1 and CDR2: MNHNS and SASEGT. The CDR3 here is CASSSLAGEADTQYF. DNA of the CDR3: TGTGCCAGCAGCTCACTAGCGGGGGAGGCAGATACGCAGTATTTT.

The CDR3 loop is CASSDPTGYNEQFF. CDR3 DNA sequence: TGTGCCAGCAGTGATCCCACAGGGTACAATGAGCAGTTCTTC. This sequence joins TRBV2 and TRBJ2-1; D might be TRBD1 (6 bases). Deletions cut 3 bases from V and 4 bases from J, with 10 bases between. Looked up from germline, CDR1 is SNHLY and CDR2 is FYNNEI. This CDR3 has 14 residues.

The rearrangement joins TRBV13 to TRBJ1-1; D may be TRBD1 (5 bases). This CDR3 has 15 amino acids. The germline V and J ends were trimmed by 5 bases and 1 base, with 14 bases remaining between them. The germline V gene encodes CDR1 PRHDT and CDR2 FYEKMQ (reference sequence). The CDR3 is CASSPPRTPNTEAFF. In nucleotides, the CDR3 is TGTGCCAGCAGCCCCCCCAGGACACCGAACACTGAAGCTTTCTTT.

This clonotype occurred many times. This sequence joins TRBV3-1 and TRBJ1-2; D gene unclear. The CDR3 has 13 amino acids. Germline assignment: CDR1 LGHDT and CDR2 YNNKEL (reference sequence). V was shortened by 4 bases and J by 0 bases, with 6 bases between the two germline ends. The CDR3 reads CASSLSTNYGYTF. The CDR3 nucleotides are TGTGCCAGCAGCCTAAGCACTAACTATGGCTACACCTTC.

This clonotype appeared a few times. A much larger clone is a single base away; this may be a read error. The chain couples TRBV7-2 to TRBJ2-1, with 11 bases identical to TRBD2. The CDR3 totals 20 residues. Germline lookup yields CDR1 SGHTA and CDR2 FQGNSA. CDR3 residues: CASSLRGLAGGLITYHEQFF. CDR3 sequence (DNA): TGTGCCAGCAGCTTACGAGGGCTAGCGGGGGGCCTTATAACCTACCATGAGCAGTTCTTC.